This T cell receptor (beta chain) is from a study of T cell responses to AZD1222 COVID-19 vaccine. Study at large: Analysis merged second doses at about 4 or about 12 weeks.

Sequencing used immunoSEQ multiplex PCR; TCRdb keeps in-frame clones, though not all of them. The profile shows about 170,000 clones, over 85% of them singletons. About this clone itself: The antigen is not known.

The CDR3 sequence is 13 residues long. From germline, CDR1 is SGHAT and CDR2 FQNNGV. The J segment lost 13 bases and the V segment lost 5 bases, leaving 10 bases of the junction unmatched. The study's findings and limits: Across the whole spike, CD4 TCRs peaked at regions 160-218 and 743-854. Among spike-specific TCRs, nearly half reportedly target unmutated variant regions. At baseline, just a handful of AZD1222 recipients tested seropositive.

The receptor comes from an adult in good health. This chain uses TRBV11-2 with TRBJ1-4; TRBD1 aligns across 7 bases. Here the sequenced sample was peripheral blood, taken on day 0 of AZD1222 vaccination. CDR3 bases: TGTGCCAGCAGCCTCGACCGGACAGGAACACTGTTTTTT. This translates into CASSLDRTGTLFF.